This T cell receptor (beta chain) originates from a study of control samples from healthy donors and cancer patients. Profiled with immunoSEQ multiplex PCR; TCRdb holds only in-frame clones, not every one. The table has some 140,000 clones, roughly nine tenths seen once. CDR3 length equals 14 residues. From germline, CDR1 is SGHTA and CDR2 FQGNSA. The V end was cut by 4 bases, the J end by 1 base, with 9 bases between. Sequenced material: blood. The chain joins TRBV7-2 to TRBJ2-3, with a tentative D call TRBD2 (5 bases). The receptor's source is a woman in her twenties or thirties in good health. The DNA of the CDR3 is TGTGCCAGCAGCTCCCCCGGGGGCACAGATACGCAGTATTTT. Translated, it gives CASSSPGGTDTQYF.